A selection of T cell receptor beta chains follows, all from one sample in a study of blood T cell repertoires in COVID-19. Assay used: immunoSEQ multiplex PCR; TCRdb lists only in-frame clones, some missing. The data show about 100,000 clones, around 84% seen once. The sequenced sample consisted of peripheral blood. These TCRs come from a human donor in a cohort sampled during active COVID-19. Each CDR3 is given with its conserved first and last residue. Fields, in order: D gene, clone size, V gene, J gene, CDR3 DNA, CDR3 protein. A D gene is named only where the DNA matches it firmly. Size tells how often a clone was seen (once, few, many) or the class of an expanded clone, and some rows leave it out.

TRBD1	NA	TRBV5-6	TRBJ1-2	TGTGCCAGCAGCTTGGTGGGGGACAGGGTATTTGACACCTTC	CASSLVGDRVFDTF
TRBD2	NA	TRBV2	TRBJ2-1	TGTGCCAGCAGCTCCAGACTAGCGAAGTTCTTC	CASSSRLAKFF
NA	NA	TRBV15	TRBJ2-7	TGTGCCACCAGCTATTTCCCCAGGGTGATCTCCTACGAGCAGTACTTC	CATSYFPRVISYEQYF
NA	NA	TRBV15	TRBJ1-2	TGTGCCACCAGCAGAGAGCTATTTTCCGGGAGTGGCTACACCTTC	CATSRELFSGSGYTF
TRBD1	NA	TRBV18	TRBJ1-2	TGTGCCAGCTCCTCGGACAGGACCGCCGGTGGCTACACCTTC	CASSSDRTAGGYTF
TRBD2	NA	TRBV19	TRBJ2-3	TGTGCCAGTAGCCCAGCGGGGGGTAGGGGGCTAAGGGATACGCAGTATTTT	CASSPAGGRGLRDTQYF
NA	NA	TRBV5-1	TRBJ2-5	TGCGCCAGCAGCTTGGCGGGTGGAGAGACCCAGTACTTC	CASSLAGGETQYF
TRBD2	NA	TRBV4-3	TRBJ2-3	TGCGCCAGCAGCCCGACTAGCGGGGGGTATACGCAGTATTTT	CASSPTSGGYTQYF
NA	once	TRBV9	TRBJ1-5	TGTGCCAGCAGCTCCGGGGGGCAGGGGAATCAGCCCCAGCATTTT	CASSSGGQGNQPQHF
NA	few	TRBV6-1	TRBJ2-1	TGTGCCAGCAGTGACCCCGCAGGGGGGAGCTACAATGAGCAGTTCTTC	CASSDPAGGSYNEQFF
TRBD2	NA	TRBV18	TRBJ2-1	TGTGCCAGCTCACCTGGCGGGACTAGCGGGGAAGAGCAGTTCTTC	CASSPGGTSGEEQFF
NA	NA	TRBV4-3	TRBJ2-2	TGCGCCAGCAGCCCCAGAGGAGGCATCAACACCGGGGAGCTGTTTTTT	CASSPRGGINTGELFF
NA	NA	TRBV9	TRBJ2-7	TGTGCCAGCAGCGTAGGAGTCAGGGGTAACTACGAGCAGTACTTC	CASSVGVRGNYEQYF